This entry is about one T cell receptor (beta chain). What it binds is unknown. This sample is part of a study of CXCR3-negative and CXCR3-positive naive CD8 T cells. General study findings and limits: TRB CDR3 properties indicated TCR strength, while surface CD5 was similar across naive subsets. Expression of CXCR3 was partially reduced after cryopreservation, and fresh PBMCs were used in most assays. Hydrophobicity of TRB CDR3s was greater in CXCR3-positive naive cells than in CXCR3-negative naive cells. Comparably high diversity was seen in both naive subsets, and much lower diversity in memory CD8+ cells.

Naive CD8+ T lymphocytes were specified as CD45RO-CCR7+CD27+CD95-. CDR3 size: 14 residues. Germline V gives CDR1 LNHNV, CDR2 YYDKDF (reference sequence). Libraries of TRB cDNA were made by 5' RACE and carried UMIs. TCRdb reprocessed the 5' RACE reads; each CDR3 protein has one entry and no DNA is given. In all, the sample yields around 63,000 distinct CDR3 sequences. This chain uses TRBV15 with TRBJ1-3; the D call of TRBD1 rests on TCRdb alone, since no DNA is present to check it. Input material: naive CXCR3+ CD8+ T cells from blood. The subset: CD45RO-CCR7+CD27+CD95- naive CD8+ T cells expressing CXCR3 (TNR3+). This receptor was identified in a human donor in good health. Some clones in this sample may be carry-over from other donors' samples. The CDR3 is CATSIPPPGNTIYF.